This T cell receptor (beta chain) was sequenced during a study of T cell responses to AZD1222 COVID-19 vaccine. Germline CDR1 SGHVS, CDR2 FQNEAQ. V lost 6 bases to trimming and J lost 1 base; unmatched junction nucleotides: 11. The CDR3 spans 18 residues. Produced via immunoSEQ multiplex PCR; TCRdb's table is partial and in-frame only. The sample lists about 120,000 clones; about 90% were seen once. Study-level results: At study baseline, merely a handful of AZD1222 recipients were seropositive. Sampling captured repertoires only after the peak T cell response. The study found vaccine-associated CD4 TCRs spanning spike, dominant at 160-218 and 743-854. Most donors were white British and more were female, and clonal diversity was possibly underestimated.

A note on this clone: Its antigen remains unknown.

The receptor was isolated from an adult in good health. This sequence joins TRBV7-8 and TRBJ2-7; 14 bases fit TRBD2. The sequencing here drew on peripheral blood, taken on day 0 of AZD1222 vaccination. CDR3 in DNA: TGTGCCAGCAGTCCGGGACTAGCGGGAGATGAATCATCCTACGAGCAGTACTTC. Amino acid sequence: CASSPGLAGDESSYEQYF.